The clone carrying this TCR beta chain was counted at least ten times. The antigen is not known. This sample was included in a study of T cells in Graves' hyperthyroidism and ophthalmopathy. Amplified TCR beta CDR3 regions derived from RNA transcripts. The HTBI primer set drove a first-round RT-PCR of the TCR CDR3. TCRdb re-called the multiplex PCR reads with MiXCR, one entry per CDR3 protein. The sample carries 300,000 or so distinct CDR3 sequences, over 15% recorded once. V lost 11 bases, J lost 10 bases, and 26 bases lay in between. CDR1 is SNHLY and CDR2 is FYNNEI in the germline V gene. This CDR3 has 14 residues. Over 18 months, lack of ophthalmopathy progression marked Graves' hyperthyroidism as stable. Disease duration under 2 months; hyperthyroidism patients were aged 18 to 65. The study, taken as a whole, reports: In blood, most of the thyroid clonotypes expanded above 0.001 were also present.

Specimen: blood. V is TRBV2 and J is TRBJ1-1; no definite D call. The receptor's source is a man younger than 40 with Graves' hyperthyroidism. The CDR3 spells CAATPTSRIGLAFF. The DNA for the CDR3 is TGTGCCGCGACTCCAACATCAAGAATTGGGTTAGCTTTCTTT.